The present TCR beta chain was sequenced within a study of blood T cell repertoires in COVID-19. In the study overall: Samples taken during acute and convalescent COVID-19 were collected in the United States, Italy and Spain. Nucleic acid was either cDNA or gDNA, and it came from T cells, B-cell-depleted T cells, or PBMCs.

Authors' processing steps: Estimates of nucleated cell counts were drawn from the amplification of reference gene primers. The method was immunoSEQ multiplex PCR; TCRdb's version includes in-frame clones alone and lacks a portion of them. The V and J calls and clone size are taken from that table; D and trimming were inferred from the DNA. The table records some 87,000 clones, about 86% of them present only once. The sample was peripheral blood. The TCR sequence derives from an elderly man with active or convalescent COVID-19.

CDR3 region: CASSLTTSSGYEQYF. CDR3 in DNA: TGCGCCAGCAGCCTAACGACTAGCTCTGGCTACGAGCAGTACTTC. V gene TRBV4-3 combines with J gene TRBJ2-7; 7 bases align to TRBD2. The ends lost 4 bases at V and 3 bases at J; junction bases unmatched: 9. Looked up from germline, CDR1 is LGHNA and CDR2 is YSLEER. CDR3 length: 15 amino acids.